This TCR beta chain was recorded in a study of T cells in Graves' hyperthyroidism and ophthalmopathy. The study's findings and limits: Most thyroid clonotypes expanded above 0.001 were also detected in blood.

Exclusion criteria comprised uncontrolled infection, other autoimmune disease, pregnancy or lactation. The diagnoses drew upon clinical symptoms, serum thyroxine and TRAb, thyroid ultrasound and orbital computed tomography. Template material for amplifying TCR beta CDR3 regions consisted of RNA transcripts. The primer set for the first-round RT-PCR of the TCR CDR3 was HTBI. TCRdb ran MiXCR on the multiplex PCR reads and lists one entry per CDR3 protein. The sample lists 300,000 to 350,000 distinct CDR3 sequences, 15% to 20% occurring once. This clonotype was observed many times. As yet, its antigen is unknown. The receptor comes from a woman aged 40 to 49 with Graves' ophthalmopathy. Input material: blood.

CDR3 DNA sequence: TGTGCCAGCAGTGTTTTAGCGGGAGGCCTTGATGGCTACACCTTC. Encoded protein: CASSVLAGGLDGYTF. The rearrangement uses TRBV6-1 and TRBJ1-2; no definite D call. CDR3 length equals 15 residues. Germline lookup yields CDR1 MNHNS and CDR2 SASEGT. The V gene lost 4 bases and the J gene lost 6 bases, with 18 bases spanning the gap.